The rows below give T cell receptor beta chains drawn from one sample of a study of blood T cell repertoires in COVID-19. Assay: immunoSEQ multiplex PCR; the TCRdb copy retains only in-frame clones and omits some. The sample carries about 150,000 clones, about 83% recorded once. Sample: peripheral blood. The receptor source for this set is a human donor in a cohort sampled during active COVID-19. Each CDR3 is given with its conserved first and last residue. D genes are given only for firm matches. Only part of the rows carry a size: once, few, many, or a class if the clone is expanded.

d_gene	v_gene	abundance	j_gene	CDR3aa	CDR3nt
TRBD2	TRBV28	NA	TRBJ2-7	CASREAGESYEQYF	TGTGCCAGCAGGGAAGCGGGAGAGTCCTACGAGCAGTACTTC
TRBD1	TRBV3-1/TRBV3-2	NA	TRBJ2-7	CASSPDGQGASYEQYF	TGTGCCAGCAGCCCTGATGGACAGGGGGCATCGTACGAGCAGTACTTC
NA	TRBV6-5	NA	TRBJ1-3	CASLLSGSDTIYF	TGTGCCAGCCTTTTGTCGGGTTCGGACACCATATATTTT
NA	TRBV19	NA	TRBJ1-5	CASSRVGNNQPQHF	TGTGCCAGTAGCCGCGTCGGTAACAATCAGCCCCAGCATTTT
TRBD1	TRBV7-3	few	TRBJ1-2	CASSPTGNYGYTF	TGTGCCAGCAGCCCGACAGGGAACTATGGCTACACCTTC
TRBD1	TRBV7-2	NA	TRBJ2-3	CASSTSPGQEESDTQYF	TGTGCCAGCAGCACTTCCCCGGGACAGGAGGAGTCAGATACGCAGTATTTT
NA	TRBV6-1	NA	TRBJ2-7	CASSEGGQGGSYEQYF	TGTGCCAGCAGTGAGGGCGGGCAGGGGGGTTCCTACGAGCAGTACTTC
NA	TRBV6-2/TRBV6-3	NA	TRBJ2-5	CASSRAGGAGAQETQYF	TGTGCCAGCAGTAGGGCAGGGGGCGCGGGGGCACAAGAGACCCAGTACTTC
TRBD2	TRBV10-3	NA	TRBJ2-1	CAIKKGLAEDNEQFF	TGTGCCATAAAAAAAGGACTAGCGGAAGACAATGAGCAGTTCTTC
NA	TRBV19	NA	TRBJ2-7	CASSIADRNEQYF	TGTGCCAGTAGTATAGCCGACAGAAACGAGCAGTACTTC
NA	TRBV7-3	few	TRBJ2-3	CASSLGTSSSDTQYF	TGTGCCAGCAGCTTGGGGACTTCCTCATCAGATACGCAGTATTTT
NA	TRBV7-9	NA	TRBJ2-1	CASSFRGDEQFF	TGTGCCAGCAGCTTCAGGGGCGATGAGCAGTTCTTC
NA	TRBV28	NA	TRBJ1-1	CASSSGLLEAFF	TGTGCCAGCAGTTCAGGGCTCCTTGAAGCTTTCTTT
TRBD1	TRBV19	NA	TRBJ1-3	CASNPGAGGSGNTIYF	TGTGCCAGTAACCCCGGGGCAGGGGGCTCTGGAAACACCATATATTTT
TRBD2	TRBV27	NA	TRBJ2-5	CASSVIAGEGGAQYF	TGTGCCAGCAGTGTGATAGCGGGAGAAGGGGGGGCCCAGTACTTC
NA	TRBV11-3	NA	TRBJ2-1	CASSFDRVNEQFF	TGTGCCAGCAGCTTTGATCGGGTGAATGAGCAGTTCTTC
TRBD1	TRBV29-1	NA	TRBJ1-1	CSVGARDSKTEAFF	TGCAGCGTTGGGGCCCGGGACAGCAAAACTGAAGCTTTCTTT
TRBD1	TRBV7-9	NA	TRBJ1-6	CASSRTGDNSPLHF	TGTGCCAGCAGCCGAACAGGGGATAATTCACCCCTCCACTTT
NA	TRBV28	once	TRBJ2-7	CASIGQGAGDEQYF	TGTGCCAGCATCGGACAAGGGGCTGGGGACGAGCAGTACTTC
NA	TRBV7-9	few	TRBJ1-1	CASSLIAGAATEAFF	TGTGCCAGCAGCTTAATCGCTGGAGCGGCCACTGAAGCTTTCTTT
TRBD1	TRBV15	NA	TRBJ1-5	CATSTDRGDQPQHF	TGTGCCACCAGCACGGACAGGGGAGATCAGCCCCAGCATTTT
TRBD1	TRBV11-1	NA	TRBJ2-7	CASSLDRGTYEQYF	TGTGCCAGCAGCTTGGACAGGGGGACATACGAGCAGTACTTC
NA	TRBV4-3	NA	TRBJ1-2	CASSQVLGLYGYTF	TGCGCCAGCAGCCAAGTGCTGGGACTCTATGGCTACACCTTC
TRBD1	TRBV10-3	NA	TRBJ1-1	CAISSLTGGRTEAFF	TGTGCCATCAGTTCCCTTACAGGGGGCCGGACTGAAGCTTTCTTT
NA	TRBV5-1	NA	TRBJ1-1	CASSLAKNTEAFF	TGCGCCAGCAGCTTGGCAAAGAACACTGAAGCTTTCTTT
NA	TRBV5-1	few	TRBJ1-1	CASSLSMGEDEAFF	TGCGCCAGCAGCTTGTCCATGGGAGAAGATGAAGCTTTCTTT
NA	TRBV19	NA	TRBJ1-5	CASSGLFNQPQHF	TGTGCCAGTTCTGGACTTTTCAATCAGCCCCAGCATTTT
TRBD2	TRBV28	NA	TRBJ2-7	CASSPLTSGTSYEQYF	TGTGCCAGCAGTCCACTGACTAGCGGTACCTCCTACGAGCAGTACTTC
NA	TRBV27	once	TRBJ1-4	CASSFKKGSNEKLFF	TGTGCCAGCAGTTTCAAGAAGGGGTCTAATGAAAAACTGTTTTTT
TRBD1	TRBV10-1	NA	TRBJ1-4	CATIYPGQGADPEKLFF	TGCGCCACCATTTATCCGGGACAGGGTGCAGATCCTGAAAAACTGTTTTTT
TRBD1	TRBV3-1/TRBV3-2	NA	TRBJ1-1	CASSQALTGDLAFF	TGTGCCAGCAGCCAGGCCCTTACAGGGGATTTAGCTTTCTTT
TRBD1	TRBV4-1	NA	TRBJ2-7	CASSLRTGVRDYEQYF	TGCGCCAGCAGCTTACGTACAGGGGTTCGGGATTACGAGCAGTACTTC
TRBD2	TRBV6-6	NA	TRBJ2-7	CASSSGLAAYEQYF	TGTGCCAGCAGTTCCGGACTAGCGGCCTACGAGCAGTACTTC
TRBD2	TRBV9	NA	TRBJ2-3	CASSDPLAGSTDTQYF	TGTGCCAGCAGCGACCCACTAGCGGGTAGCACAGATACGCAGTATTTT
NA	TRBV19	NA	TRBJ2-6	CASLAGANVLTF	TGTGCCAGTTTAGCCGGGGCCAACGTCCTGACTTTC
NA	TRBV3-1/TRBV3-2	NA	TRBJ1-2	CASSHLGGGNYGYTF	TGTGCCAGCAGCCATTTGGGGGGGGGAAACTATGGCTACACCTTC
NA	TRBV4-1	NA	TRBJ1-1	CASSQGPLGWSFF	TGCGCCAGCAGCCAAGGCCCATTGGGCTGGTCTTTCTTT
TRBD1	TRBV19	once	TRBJ1-5	CASSIRPGPQGVSNQPQHF	TGTGCCAGTAGTATAAGGCCAGGGCCGCAGGGGGTCAGCAATCAGCCCCAGCATTTT
NA	TRBV30	NA	TRBJ1-1	CACLIHFRDTGTEAFF	TGTGCCTGCCTGATACACTTCCGGGACACTGGAACTGAAGCTTTCTTT
TRBD1	TRBV4-1	once	TRBJ1-2	CASSPVMIRQGREYGYTF	TGCGCCAGCAGCCCCGTGATGATCCGACAGGGTCGGGAATATGGCTACACCTTC
NA	TRBV28	NA	TRBJ2-7	CASSHPRQGYEQYF	TGTGCCAGCAGTCACCCGCGGCAGGGATACGAGCAGTACTTC
NA	TRBV28	NA	TRBJ1-2	CASSRDSLDGYTF	TGTGCCAGCAGCCGCGACAGTCTGGATGGCTACACCTTC
NA	TRBV5-4	NA	TRBJ2-7	CASSQEGPRGNEQYF	TGTGCCAGCAGCCAAGAAGGTCCTAGGGGCAACGAGCAGTACTTC
NA	TRBV21-1	NA	TRBJ1-2	CASSKVPGPVFNYGYTF	TGTGCCAGCAGCAAAGTCCCAGGGCCGGTTTTTAACTATGGCTACACCTTC
TRBD2	TRBV27	NA	TRBJ2-5	CASSFGGEETQYF	TGTGCCAGCAGTTTTGGGGGGGAAGAGACCCAGTACTTC
NA	TRBV6-5	NA	TRBJ2-5	CASQHMGGETQYF	TGTGCCAGCCAACATATGGGGGGAGAGACCCAGTACTTC
NA	TRBV2	NA	TRBJ2-7	CASSVQLSYEQYF	TGTGCCAGCAGTGTACAGCTCTCCTACGAGCAGTACTTC
TRBD1	TRBV6-6	NA	TRBJ2-7	CASSSRDRGINEQYF	TGTGCCAGCAGTTCCCGGGACAGGGGAATCAACGAGCAGTACTTC
NA	TRBV9	NA	TRBJ2-1	CASSVGRGSYNEQFF	TGTGCCAGCAGCGTAGGAAGGGGTTCCTACAATGAGCAGTTCTTC
TRBD1	TRBV28	NA	TRBJ1-1	CASSPTGGRAEAFF	TGTGCCAGCAGTCCCACAGGGGGCCGGGCTGAAGCTTTCTTT
TRBD1	TRBV18	few	TRBJ1-6	CASSYGTGYSPLHF	TGTGCCAGCTCATACGGGACAGGGTATTCACCCCTCCACTTT
TRBD2	TRBV9	few	TRBJ2-1	CASSVGSGRGSYNEQFF	TGTGCCAGCAGCGTCGGTAGCGGGAGAGGGTCCTACAATGAGCAGTTCTTC
TRBD2	TRBV9	NA	TRBJ2-7	CASSGRAGTSPYEQYF	TGTGCCAGCAGCGGACGAGCCGGGACTAGCCCTTACGAGCAGTACTTC
NA	TRBV6-5	NA	TRBJ1-1	CASSYSRQTEAFF	TGTGCCAGCAGTTACTCGAGGCAAACTGAAGCTTTCTTT
TRBD2	TRBV10-3	NA	TRBJ2-5	CAISESAGGRETQYF	TGTGCCATCAGTGAGTCAGCGGGGGGGCGGGAGACCCAGTACTTC
NA	TRBV30	NA	TRBJ1-6	CAWSRGEGRGNSPLHF	TGTGCCTGGAGCCGGGGGGAGGGGCGAGGAAATTCACCCCTCCACTTT
TRBD1	TRBV15	NA	TRBJ2-7	CATSSGDRGYEQYF	TGTGCCACCAGCAGTGGGGACAGGGGCTACGAGCAGTACTTC
NA	TRBV6-2/TRBV6-3	NA	TRBJ1-5	CASSHLRLPNQPQHF	TGTGCCAGCAGTCACCTACGACTCCCGAATCAGCCCCAGCATTTT
NA	TRBV19	NA	TRBJ1-6	CASLAQGNSPLHF	TGTGCCAGTCTGGCCCAGGGGAATTCACCCCTCCACTTT